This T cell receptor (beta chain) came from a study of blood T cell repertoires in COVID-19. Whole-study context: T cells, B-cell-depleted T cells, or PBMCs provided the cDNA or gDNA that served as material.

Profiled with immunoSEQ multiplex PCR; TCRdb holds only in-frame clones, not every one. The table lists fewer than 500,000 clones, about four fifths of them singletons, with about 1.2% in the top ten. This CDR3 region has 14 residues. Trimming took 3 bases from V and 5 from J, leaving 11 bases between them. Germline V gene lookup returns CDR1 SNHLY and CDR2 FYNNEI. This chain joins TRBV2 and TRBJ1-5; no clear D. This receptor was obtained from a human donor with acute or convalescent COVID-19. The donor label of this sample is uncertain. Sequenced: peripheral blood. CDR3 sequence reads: CASSDVADHQPQHF. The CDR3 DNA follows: TGTGCCAGCAGTGATGTGGCGGATCATCAGCCCCAGCATTTT.